This entry is about one T cell receptor (beta chain). The run depth of the assay was deep. Roughly 30,000 T cell genomes (around 200 ng DNA) went into each sorted-subset replicate. Measured with immunoSEQ multiplex PCR; TCRdb has only the in-frame clones, and not every one. The sample lists over 2 million clones, 85% to 95% occurring once. The data belong to a study of shared clonotypes between healthy human individuals. Input material: naive CD4+ T cells sorted from blood. Documented subset: CD45RA+ positively selected. This clonotype was obtained from a man aged 18 to 35 in good health.

DNA of the CDR3: TGCGCCAGCGCAGGACAGGAAATGGCCGGGGAGCTGTTTTTT. This gives the protein CASAGQEMAGELFF. This chain connects TRBV5-1 to TRBJ2-2, with 7 positions matching TRBD1. The ends lost 7 bases at V and 6 bases at J; junction bases unmatched: 9. The CDR3 runs 14 residues. Per the germline V gene, CDR1 is SGHRS and CDR2 is YFSETQ.